The clone carrying this T cell receptor (beta chain) was seen more than once but under ten times. One end of the junction fails to match germline, which may point to a read error. The germline gives CDR1 DFQATT, CDR2 SNEGSKA (reference sequence). The CDR3 spans 14 residues. Preparation of the TCRbeta library was carried out with unique molecular identifiers. TCRdb re-called the PCR reads with MiXCR, one entry per CDR3 protein. The sample lists 500,000 to 650,000 distinct CDR3 sequences, roughly 13% seen once, with about 2% in the top ten. The entry originates in a study of T-cell reconstitution after alpha-beta-depleted transplantation in children.

This receptor was taken from a male patient aged 10 to 17 who had a stem cell transplant for acute myeloid leukemia, so the T cells may come from the graft donor. Sequences were derived from PBMCs, mostly from graft donor cells, sampled 360 days after TCRalphabeta/CD19-depleted stem cell transplant. V and J are TRBV20-1 and TRBJ2-7; a weak D match, TRBD1 (5 bases). CDR3 sequence (DNA): TGCAGTGCAAGAGATAGGGGCAATCCCTACGAGCAGTACTTC. This translates into CSARDRGNPYEQYF.